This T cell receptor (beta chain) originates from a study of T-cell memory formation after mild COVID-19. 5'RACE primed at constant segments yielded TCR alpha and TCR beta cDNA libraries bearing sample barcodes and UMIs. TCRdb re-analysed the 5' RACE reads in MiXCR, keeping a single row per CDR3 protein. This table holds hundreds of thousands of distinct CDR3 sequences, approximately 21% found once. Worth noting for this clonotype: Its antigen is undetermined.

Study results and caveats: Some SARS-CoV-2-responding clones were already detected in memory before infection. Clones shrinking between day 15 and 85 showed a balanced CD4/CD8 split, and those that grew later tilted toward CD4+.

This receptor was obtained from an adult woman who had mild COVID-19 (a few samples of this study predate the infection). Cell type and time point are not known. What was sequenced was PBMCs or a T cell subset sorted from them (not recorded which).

The CDR3 here is CASGEQGGKAEAFF. DNA for the CDR3: TGCGCCAGCGGGGAACAGGGAGGGAAAGCTGAAGCTTTCTTT. The gene calls are TRBV5-1 and TRBJ1-1, with a weak D call TRBD1 (6 bases). Trimming left V 7 bases short and J 6 bases short, with 19 bases between. Germline values: CDR1 SGHRS, CDR2 YFSETQ. This CDR3 has 14 amino acids.